This T cell receptor (beta chain) is from a study of T cell responses to AZD1222 COVID-19 vaccine. Findings and caveats of the study: In the spike-specific TCR repertoire, nearly half reportedly target unmutated variant regions. Seropositive status at baseline applied to only six AZD1222 recipients.

Sequencing was performed with immunoSEQ multiplex PCR; in TCRdb, only in-frame clones are kept and a portion is missing. The table lists over 150,000 clones, roughly nine tenths of them singletons. Trimming removed 1 base at V and 7 bases at J, with 6 bases between. The CDR3 covers 12 residues. Germline values: CDR1 SNHLY, CDR2 FYNNEI. Note on this clone: What it binds is not known.

The chain joins TRBV2 to TRBJ2-3; no definite D call. The source material was peripheral blood, sampled on day 0 of AZD1222 vaccination. This TCR derives from an adult in good health. CDR3 sequence reads: CASSEEGYTQYF. In DNA form, the CDR3 reads TGTGCCAGCAGTGAAGAGGGCTATACGCAGTATTTT.